The 16 T cell receptor beta chains below come from one sample, sequenced in a study of quantifying T cell responses using KT2 cells. About the research overall: cDNA was made from DNase-treated RNA using alpha and beta constant primers.

An oligo carrying a UMI was ligated to the cDNA 3' end. The first PCR ran 3 to 5 cycles with an equimolar RC1.1 and RC1.2 beta primer mix. TCRdb processed the UMI-ligation and nested PCR reads anew with MiXCR; each CDR3 protein has one entry. The sample includes some 48,000 distinct CDR3 sequences, approximately 10% of them seen just once. Sequenced: PBMCs spiked with cells of the T cell clone KT2. These receptors originate from a human donor.

The chain is built from TRBV6-2 or TRBV6-3 and TRBJ2-7; D is perhaps TRBD1 (6 bases). Germline CDR1 reads MNHEY; CDR2 reads SVGEGT. CDR3 length equals 13 residues. Trimming left V 4 bases short and J 2 bases short, with 9 bases between. The CDR3 sequence: CASSWDITYEQYF. CDR3 DNA sequence: TGTGCCAGCAGTTGGGACATTACCTACGAGCAGTACTTC.

This chain uses TRBV29-1 with TRBJ2-2; D might be TRBD1 (5 bases). This CDR3 is 15 amino acids long. Per germline, CDR1 SQVTM and CDR2 ANQGSEA. V was trimmed by 3 bases and J by 4 bases, leaving 15 bases between them. The CDR3 DNA reads TGCAGCGTTGAGGTAGCAGGGATCGGCACCGGGGAGCTGTTTTTT. This codes for CSVEVAGIGTGELFF.

This clonotype was observed at least ten times. The genes are TRBV3-1 and TRBJ2-3, with 12 bases identical to TRBD2. The ends lost 2 bases at V and 4 bases at J; junction bases unmatched: 1. CDR1 and CDR2 (germline): LGHDT, YNNKEL (reference sequence). The CDR3 has 15 amino acids. CDR3 DNA sequence: TGTGCCAGCAGCCAACGGACTAGCGGGGCAGATACGCAGTATTTT. As protein: CASSQRTSGADTQYF.

The V and J genes are TRBV9 and TRBJ1-1; D is possibly TRBD1 (5 bases). This CDR3 is built from 16 residues. The V and J ends lost 4 bases and 1 base respectively, with 17 bases between them. Germline lookup yields CDR1 SGDLS and CDR2 YYNGEE. CDR3 DNA sequence: TGTGCCAGCAGCCCTCGGGGCAGCGGAGAGAACACTGAAGCTTTCTTT. Translated, it gives CASSPRGSGENTEAFF.

This clonotype was found a few times. The chain recombines TRBV4-3 with TRBJ2-6, with TRBD2 as a possible D gene (6 bases). V shed 6 bases and J shed 0 bases, with 15 bases lying between them. This CDR3 comprises 17 residues. The germline V gene has CDR1 LGHNA and CDR2 YSLEER. The CDR3 loop is CASSRETDSSGANVLTF. For the CDR3, the DNA is TGCGCCAGCAGTCGGGAGACAGACTCCTCTGGGGCCAACGTCCTGACTTTC.

This clonotype was counted only a few times. This rearrangement joins TRBV7-2 to TRBJ1-1; the match to TRBD1 covers 8 bases. From germline, CDR1 is SGHTA and CDR2 FQGNSA. V gave up 5 bases and J gave up 5 bases; unmatched junction bases: 10. The CDR3 runs to 15 residues. CDR3 sequence: CASSPTGTGKTEAFF. CDR3 nucleotides: TGTGCCAGCAGCCCAACCGGGACAGGTAAAACTGAAGCTTTCTTT.

The chain carries TRBV6-5 and TRBJ2-3, with unresolved D. Trimming cost V 2 bases and J 3 bases, with 18 bases left between them. CDR3 length: 17 amino acids. CDR1 MNHEY and CDR2 SVGAGI come from the germline V gene. CDR3 amino acids: CASSYNREAEGTDTQYF. CDR3 bases: TGTGCCAGCAGTTACAATCGCGAGGCTGAAGGAACAGATACGCAGTATTTT.

The table lists this clonotype with many counts. The chain joins TRBV10-3 to TRBJ2-5, with 9 bases lining up with TRBD2. Germline V CDR1 and CDR2: ENHRY, SYGVKD. The CDR3 totals 16 residues. V lost 8 bases and J lost 2; bases outside the gene matches: 12. CDR3 bases: TGTGCCATCCAGCCAGCGGGAGGCCTCACGCAAGAGACCCAGTACTTC. Translating gives CAIQPAGGLTQETQYF.

The sample holds many counts of this clonotype. V is TRBV28 and J is TRBJ2-7; D is perhaps TRBD1 (5 bases). Germline assignment: CDR1 MDHEN and CDR2 SYDVKM. Deletions cut 4 bases from V and 3 bases from J, with 19 bases between. CDR3 length: 16 amino acids. The CDR3 nucleotides read TGTGCCAGCAGTTCCCCCAGGGCGGATATTATCTACGAGCAGTACTTC. Protein product: CASSSPRADIIYEQYF.

The chain is built from TRBV6-5 and TRBJ1-1, with D possibly TRBD1 on 6 matching bases. CDR1 and CDR2 from the germline V gene are MNHEY and SVGAGI. The ends were cut back, 1 base at V and 0 bases at J, with 18 bases in the middle. The CDR3 is 18 residues long. The CDR3 coding sequence is TGTGCCAGCAGTTACTATAGGGGGGCGAGGGGGATGAACACTGAAGCTTTCTTT. This gives the protein CASSYYRGARGMNTEAFF.

At least ten counts were recorded for this clonotype. This sequence joins TRBV10-3 and TRBJ2-4; weak D call: TRBD2 (6 bases). Per the germline V gene, CDR1 is ENHRY and CDR2 is SYGVKD. Deletions cut 4 bases from V and 0 bases from J, with 13 bases between. The CDR3 sequence is 16 residues long. Here the CDR3 reads CAISGGDDLAKNIQYF. The CDR3 DNA sequence: TGTGCCATCAGTGGCGGGGATGATCTAGCCAAAAACATTCAGTACTTC.

This clonotype appeared a few times. The V and J genes are TRBV5-6 and TRBJ2-3, with D hard to call. V lost 7 bases and J 4 bases, leaving 16 bases between the germline ends. Germline values: CDR1 SGHDT, CDR2 YYEEEE. This CDR3 region has 14 residues. This CDR3 is CASRPGPGSDTQYF. For the CDR3, the DNA is TGTGCCAGCCGACCTGGCCCCGGGTCAGATACGCAGTATTTT. The full variable domain, its missing parts supplied by reference TRBV5-6 and TRBJ2-3, is DAGVTQSPTHLIKTRGQQVTLRCSPKSGHDTVSWYQQALGQGPQFIFQYYEEEERQRGNFPDRFSGHQFPNYSSELNVNALLLGDSALYLCASRPGPGSDTQYFGPGTRLTVL.

The DNA for the CDR3 is TGTGCCAGCAGCCGGGACACATATCAGCCCCAGCATTTT. It specifies CASSRDTYQPQHF. V gene TRBV6-5 combines with J gene TRBJ1-5, with D possibly matching TRBD1 (6 bases). The V end was cut by 6 bases, the J end by 5 bases, with 11 bases between. CDR1 is MNHEY, CDR2 SVGAGI, per germline. The length of the CDR3 is 13 residues.

This clonotype was counted many times. J is TRBJ2-1 and V is TRBV29-1, with 7 positions matching TRBD2. Germline CDR1 reads SQVTM; CDR2 reads ANQGSEA. The V segment lost 4 bases and the J segment 10 bases; nucleotides outside the gene matches: 4. The length of the CDR3 is 11 residues. The CDR3, as DNA: TGCAGCGTTGTGATTAGCGGGGAGCAGTTCTTC. This translates into CSVVISGEQFF.

This clonotype appeared a few times. The chain employs TRBV20-1 and TRBJ1-1; tentative D call: TRBD1 (5 bases). Germline V gene lookup returns CDR1 DFQATT and CDR2 SNEGSKA (reference sequence). The CDR3 totals 13 residues. Trimming took off 3 bases at V and 7 bases at J, with 15 bases between the two ends. The CDR3 coding sequence is TGCAGTGCTAGGTCGGAATGGGGCTATGAAGCTTTCTTT. Translating gives CSARSEWGYEAFF.

In its sample, this clonotype was seen a few times. The gene calls are TRBV25-1 and TRBJ1-1, with TRBD1 identical over 7 bases. The CDR3 has 12 residues. The trim removed 6 bases at V and 6 bases at J, leaving 4 bases unmatched. The germline gives CDR1 MGHDK, CDR2 SYGVNS. In DNA form, the CDR3 reads TGTGCCAGCAGACCTCAGGGGGCTGAAGCTTTCTTT. This translates into CASRPQGAEAFF.